These 6 T cell receptor beta chains were all obtained from the same sample, sequenced in a study of T cells in women clearing cervical HPV infection. The table came from immunoSEQ multiplex PCR; TCRdb's copy has only in-frame clones and leaves some out. Its table lists under 45,000 clones. What was sequenced was blood buffy coat. The receptors come from a woman between 18 and 70 years old with a cervical HPV16 infection that either progressed to CIN3+ or cleared (not recorded which).

On this clone: The sequence runs out 3 residues before the end of the CDR3; the remainder is reconstructed from the germline J gene. The chain links TRBV27 to TRBJ1-4; perhaps TRBD1 as D (6 bases). Trimming stripped 5 bases from V and 3 bases from J, with 16 bases between. The CDR3 covers 16 residues. Germline V gene data show CDR1 as MNHEY and CDR2 as SMNVEV (reference sequence). CDR3 residues: CASSGSPGHSNEKLFF. The covered CDR3 bases are TGTGCCAGCAGTGGATCACCGGGACACTCTAATGAAAAA.

As for this clone: Additional DNA sequences in this sample encode the identical CDR3. This chain's CDR3 is CASSPRGAGETQYF. The CDR3 bases that were read are TGTGCCAGTAGTCCGCGGGGGGCGGGAGAGACC. The rearrangement joins TRBV19 to TRBJ2-5; 8 bases are shared with TRBD2. Read data end 3 residues before the CDR3 end; the end is taken from the germline J gene. Germline values: CDR1 LNHDA, CDR2 SQIVND (reference sequence). The CDR3 length is 14 residues. Unmatched junction bases numbered 6, after V lost 5 bases and J lost 4 bases.

Remarks on this clone: The read comes to an end 3 residues before the CDR3 does, leaving the germline J gene to fill in the end. This rearrangement joins TRBV11-2 to TRBJ2-1; a possible D gene is TRBD2 (5 bases). Trimming shortened V by 0 bases and J by 3 bases, and 9 bases separated the two germline ends. The CDR3 is 15 amino acids. Germline assignment: CDR1 SGHAT and CDR2 FQNNGV. CDR3 residues: CASSLDTGSYNEQFF. CDR3 DNA, as far as it was read: TGTGCCAGCAGCTTAGATACGGGGAGCTACAATGAG.

A remark on this clone: The observed sequence ends 3 residues before the CDR3 terminus, with the missing tail filled in from the germline J gene. The chain combines TRBV6-1 with TRBJ2-3; D is ambiguous. Trimming shortened V by 2 bases and J by 2 bases, and 17 bases separated the two germline ends. Germline V CDR1 and CDR2: MNHNS, SASEGT. This CDR3 is built from 17 residues. Partial CDR3 DNA: TGTGCCAGCAGTGAAATCTCCCTACAGCCTATCACAGATACG. Protein: CASSEISLQPITDT. The entire CDR3 is CASSEISLQPITDTQYF.

As concerns this clone: Read coverage stops 3 residues before the CDR3 terminus; the germline J gene supplies the remainder. The genes are TRBV19 and TRBJ2-5; 8 bases are a match to TRBD2. The length of the CDR3 is 15 residues. Germline loops: CDR1 LNHDA, CDR2 SQIVND (reference sequence). Trimming at V came to 6 bases and at J to 1 base, leaving 7 bases not matched to a gene. The CDR3 DNA, read in part, is TGTGCCAGTAGGGGACTAGGGCGTAGCCAAGAGACC. It specifies CASRGLGRSQET. The full CDR3 protein reads CASRGLGRSQETQYF. The full variable domain, with the rest looked up from reference TRBV19 and TRBJ2-5, is DGGITQSPKYLFRKEGQNVTLSCEQNLNHDAMYWYRQDPGQGLRLIYYSQIVNDFQKGDIAEGYSVSREKKESFPLTVTSAQKNPTAFYLCASRGLGRSQETQYFGPGTRLLVL.

In regard to this clone: The read terminates 3 residues before the CDR3 end, so the remaining end is supplied by the germline J gene. The chain recombines TRBV12-3 or TRBV12-4 with TRBJ1-2; TRBD1 aligns across 7 bases. This CDR3 region has 14 residues. The ends lost 4 bases at V and 4 bases at J; junction bases unmatched: 6. The sequenced CDR3 bases are TGTGCCAGCAGTTCCTACAGGGGTACCTATGGC. It yields the protein CASSSYRGTYG. The full CDR3 protein is CASSSYRGTYGYTF.